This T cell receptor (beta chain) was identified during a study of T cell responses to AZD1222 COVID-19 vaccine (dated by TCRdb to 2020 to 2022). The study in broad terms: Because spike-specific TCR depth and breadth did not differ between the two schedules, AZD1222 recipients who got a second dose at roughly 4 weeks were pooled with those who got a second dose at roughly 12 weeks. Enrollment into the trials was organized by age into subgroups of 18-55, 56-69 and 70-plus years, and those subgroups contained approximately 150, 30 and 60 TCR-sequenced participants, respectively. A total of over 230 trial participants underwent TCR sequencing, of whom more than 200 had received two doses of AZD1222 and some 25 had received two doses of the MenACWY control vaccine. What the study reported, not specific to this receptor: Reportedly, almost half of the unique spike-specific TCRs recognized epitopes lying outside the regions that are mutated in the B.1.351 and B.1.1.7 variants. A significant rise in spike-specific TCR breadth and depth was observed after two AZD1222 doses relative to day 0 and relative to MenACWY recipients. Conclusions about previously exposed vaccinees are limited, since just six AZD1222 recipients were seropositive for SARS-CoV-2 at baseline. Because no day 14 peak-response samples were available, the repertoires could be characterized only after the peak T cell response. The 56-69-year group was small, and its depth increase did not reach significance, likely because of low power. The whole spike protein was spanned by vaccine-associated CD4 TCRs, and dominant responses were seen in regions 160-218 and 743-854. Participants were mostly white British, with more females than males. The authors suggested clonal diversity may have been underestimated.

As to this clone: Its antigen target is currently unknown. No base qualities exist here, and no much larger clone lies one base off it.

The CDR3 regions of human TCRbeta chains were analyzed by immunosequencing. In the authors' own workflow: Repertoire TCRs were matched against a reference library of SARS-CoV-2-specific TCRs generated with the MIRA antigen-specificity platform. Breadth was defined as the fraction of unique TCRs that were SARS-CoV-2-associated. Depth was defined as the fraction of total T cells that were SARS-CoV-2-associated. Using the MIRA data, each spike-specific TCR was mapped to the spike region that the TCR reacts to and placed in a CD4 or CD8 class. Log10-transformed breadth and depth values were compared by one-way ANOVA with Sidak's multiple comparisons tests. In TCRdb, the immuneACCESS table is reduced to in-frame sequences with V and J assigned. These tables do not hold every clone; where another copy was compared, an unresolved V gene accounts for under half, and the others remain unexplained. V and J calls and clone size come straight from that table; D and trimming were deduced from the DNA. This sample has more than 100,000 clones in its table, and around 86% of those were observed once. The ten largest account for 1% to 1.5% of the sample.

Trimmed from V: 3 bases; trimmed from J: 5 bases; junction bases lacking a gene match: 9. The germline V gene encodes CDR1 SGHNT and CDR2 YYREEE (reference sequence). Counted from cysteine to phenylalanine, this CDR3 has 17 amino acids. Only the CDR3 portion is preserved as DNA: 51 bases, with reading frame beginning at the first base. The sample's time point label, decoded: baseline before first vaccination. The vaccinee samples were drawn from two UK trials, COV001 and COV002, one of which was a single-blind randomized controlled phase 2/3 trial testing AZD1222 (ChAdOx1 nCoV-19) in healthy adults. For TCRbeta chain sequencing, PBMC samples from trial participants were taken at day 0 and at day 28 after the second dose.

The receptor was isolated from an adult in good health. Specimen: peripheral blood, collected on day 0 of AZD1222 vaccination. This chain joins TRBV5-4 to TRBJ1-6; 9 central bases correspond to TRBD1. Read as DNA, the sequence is TGTGCCAGCAGCTCCCTGGAGGACAGGGGTCATAATTCACCCCTCCACTTT. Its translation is CASSSLEDRGHNSPLHF.